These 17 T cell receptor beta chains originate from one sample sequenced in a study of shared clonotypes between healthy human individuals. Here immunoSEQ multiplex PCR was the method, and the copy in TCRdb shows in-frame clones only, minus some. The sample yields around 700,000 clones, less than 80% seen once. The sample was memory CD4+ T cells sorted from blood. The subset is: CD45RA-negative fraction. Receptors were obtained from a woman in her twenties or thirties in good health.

The chain's CDR3 is CASSSTGGSGNTIYF. CDR3 DNA: TGTGCCAGCAGCTCGACAGGGGGTTCTGGAAACACCATATATTTT. The rearrangement joins TRBV7-9 to TRBJ1-3; 9 nucleotides match TRBD1. Germline CDR1 is SEHNR and CDR2 is FQNEAQ (reference sequence). Losses at the gene ends were 4 bases for V and 1 base for J; bases not matched to a gene: 2. This CDR3 comprises 15 residues. Variable domain in full (rest from reference TRBV7-9 and TRBJ1-3): DTGVSQNPRHKITKRGQNVTFRCDPISEHNRLYWYRQTLGQGPEFLTYFQNEAQLEKSRLLSDRFSAERPKGSFSTLEIQRTEQGDSAMYLCASSSTGGSGNTIYFGEGSWLTVV.

The CDR3 loop reads CASGQEIYNEQFF. CDR3 nucleotides: TGTGCCAGCGGTCAGGAGATCTACAATGAGCAGTTCTTC. The gene calls are TRBV5-4 and TRBJ2-1; D call uncertain. The CDR3 contains 13 residues. The V end lost 7 bases, the J end lost 3 bases, and 11 bases lay between the germline ends. CDR1 and CDR2 (germline): SGHNT, YYREEE (reference sequence).

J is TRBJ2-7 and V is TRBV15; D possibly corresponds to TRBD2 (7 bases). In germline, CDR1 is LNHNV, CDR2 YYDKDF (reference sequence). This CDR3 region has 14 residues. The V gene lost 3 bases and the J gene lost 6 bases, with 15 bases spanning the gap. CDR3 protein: CATSRAKGGAEQYF. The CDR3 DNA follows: TGTGCCACCAGCAGGGCCAAGGGGGGGGCCGAGCAGTACTTC. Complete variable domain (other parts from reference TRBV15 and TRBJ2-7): DAMVIQNPRYQVTQFGKPVTLSCSQTLNHNVMYWYQQKSSQAPKLLFHYYDKDFNNEADTPDNFQSRRPNTSFCFLDIRSPGLGDTAMYLCATSRAKGGAEQYFGPGTRLTVT.

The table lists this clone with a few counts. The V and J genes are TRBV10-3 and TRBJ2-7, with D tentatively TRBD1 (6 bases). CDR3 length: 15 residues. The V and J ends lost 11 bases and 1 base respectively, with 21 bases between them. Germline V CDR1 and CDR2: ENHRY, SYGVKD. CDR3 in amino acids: CAASRTGTKSYEQYF. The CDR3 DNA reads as TGTGCCGCGAGCCGAACCGGGACAAAATCCTACGAGCAGTACTTC.

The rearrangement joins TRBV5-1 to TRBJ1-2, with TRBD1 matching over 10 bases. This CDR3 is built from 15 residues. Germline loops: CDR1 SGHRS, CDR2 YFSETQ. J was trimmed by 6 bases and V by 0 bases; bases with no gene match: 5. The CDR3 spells CASSLEMGTGDGYTF. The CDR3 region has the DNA TGCGCCAGCAGCTTGGAGATGGGGACAGGGGATGGCTACACCTTC.

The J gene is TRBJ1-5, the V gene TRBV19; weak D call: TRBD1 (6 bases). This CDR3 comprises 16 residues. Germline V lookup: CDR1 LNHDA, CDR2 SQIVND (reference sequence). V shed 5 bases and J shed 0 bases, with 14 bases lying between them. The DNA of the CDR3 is TGTGCCAGTAGTGCTCGGACAGTGTATAGCAATCAGCCCCAGCATTTT. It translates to CASSARTVYSNQPQHF.

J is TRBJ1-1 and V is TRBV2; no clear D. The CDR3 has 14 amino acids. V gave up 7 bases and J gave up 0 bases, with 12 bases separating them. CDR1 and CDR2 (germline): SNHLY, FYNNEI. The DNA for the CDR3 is TGTGCCAGCACGGCCGGCTACATGAACACTGAAGCTTTCTTT. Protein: CASTAGYMNTEAFF.

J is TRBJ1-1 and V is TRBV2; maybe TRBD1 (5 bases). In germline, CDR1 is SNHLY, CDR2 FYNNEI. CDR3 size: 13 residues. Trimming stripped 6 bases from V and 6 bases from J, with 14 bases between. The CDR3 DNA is TGTGCCAGCAGGTTGTCCCAGGGCGCTGAAGCTTTCTTT. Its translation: CASRLSQGAEAFF.

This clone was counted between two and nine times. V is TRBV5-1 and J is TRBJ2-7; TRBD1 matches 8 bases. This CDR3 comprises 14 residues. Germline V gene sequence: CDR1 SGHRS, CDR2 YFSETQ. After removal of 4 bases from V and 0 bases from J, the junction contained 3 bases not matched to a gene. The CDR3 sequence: CASSIGQGSYEQYF. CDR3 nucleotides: TGCGCCAGCAGCATTGGACAGGGCTCCTACGAGCAGTACTTC.

For the CDR3, the DNA is TGTGCCAGCAGTCCCGCCTCCGGGACAGAGAATCAGCCCCAGCATTTT. Its translation: CASSPASGTENQPQHF. The chain combines TRBV28 with TRBJ1-5, with 7 bases fitting TRBD1. Per the germline V gene, CDR1 is MDHEN and CDR2 is SYDVKM. The CDR3 consists of 16 residues. The V segment lost 5 bases and the J segment 4 bases; nucleotides outside the gene matches: 11.

CDR3 coding DNA: TGTGCCAGCAGTTTAGGCAGGGGGCGCGCCGGGGAGCTGTTTTTT. Encoded protein: CASSLGRGRAGELFF. The chain joins TRBV28 to TRBJ2-2, with TRBD1 matching 8 bases. The CDR3 length is 15 residues. J was trimmed by 6 bases and V by 2 bases; bases with no gene match: 5. Germline V gives CDR1 MDHEN, CDR2 SYDVKM.

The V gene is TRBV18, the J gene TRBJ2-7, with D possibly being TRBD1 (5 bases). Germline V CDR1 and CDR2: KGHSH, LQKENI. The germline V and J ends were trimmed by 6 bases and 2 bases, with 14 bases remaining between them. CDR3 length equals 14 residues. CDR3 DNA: TGTGCCAGCTCCGCAGACAGCCGAACCTACGAGCAGTACTTC. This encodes CASSADSRTYEQYF. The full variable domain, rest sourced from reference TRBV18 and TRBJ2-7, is NAGVMQNPRHLVRRRGQEARLRCSPMKGHSHVYWYRQLPEEGLKFMVYLQKENIIDESGMPKERFSAEFPKEGPSILRIQQVVRGDSAAYFCASSADSRTYEQYFGPGTRLTVT.

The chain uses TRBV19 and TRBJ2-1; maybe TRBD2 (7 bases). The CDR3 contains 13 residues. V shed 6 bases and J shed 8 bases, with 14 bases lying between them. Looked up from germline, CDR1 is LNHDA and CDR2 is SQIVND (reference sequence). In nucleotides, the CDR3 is TGTGCCAGTAGGAGGGGAGGGGGTCATGAGCAGTTCTTC. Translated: CASRRGGGHEQFF.

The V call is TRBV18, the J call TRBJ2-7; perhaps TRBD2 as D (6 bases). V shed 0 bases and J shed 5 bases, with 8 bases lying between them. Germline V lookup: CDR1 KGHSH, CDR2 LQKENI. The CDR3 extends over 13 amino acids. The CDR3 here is CASSPPEGNEQYF. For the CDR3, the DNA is TGTGCCAGCTCACCACCGGAGGGTAACGAGCAGTACTTC.

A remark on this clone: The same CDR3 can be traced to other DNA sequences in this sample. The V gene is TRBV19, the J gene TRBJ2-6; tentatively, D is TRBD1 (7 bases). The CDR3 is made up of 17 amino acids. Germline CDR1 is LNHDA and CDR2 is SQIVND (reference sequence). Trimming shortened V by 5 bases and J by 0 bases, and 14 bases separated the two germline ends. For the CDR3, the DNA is TGTGCCAGTAGTCGTGGGCAGGGGGGCTCTGGGGCCAACGTCCTGACTTTC. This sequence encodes CASSRGQGGSGANVLTF.

CDR3 in amino acids: CASRKDSEEAFF. The CDR3 DNA reads TGTGCCAGCAGAAAGGACAGCGAAGAAGCTTTCTTT. V usage is TRBV2 and J usage is TRBJ1-1, with D perhaps TRBD1 (6 bases). Germline V CDR1 and CDR2: SNHLY, FYNNEI. The V end was cut by 6 bases, the J end by 8 bases, with 13 bases between. The CDR3 spans 12 residues.

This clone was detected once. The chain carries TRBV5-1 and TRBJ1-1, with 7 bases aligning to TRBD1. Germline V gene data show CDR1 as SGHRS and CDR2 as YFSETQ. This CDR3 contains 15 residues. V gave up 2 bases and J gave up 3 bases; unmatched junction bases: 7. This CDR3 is CASSFRGTGDTEAFF. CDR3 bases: TGCGCCAGCAGCTTCAGGGGGACGGGAGACACTGAAGCTTTCTTT.